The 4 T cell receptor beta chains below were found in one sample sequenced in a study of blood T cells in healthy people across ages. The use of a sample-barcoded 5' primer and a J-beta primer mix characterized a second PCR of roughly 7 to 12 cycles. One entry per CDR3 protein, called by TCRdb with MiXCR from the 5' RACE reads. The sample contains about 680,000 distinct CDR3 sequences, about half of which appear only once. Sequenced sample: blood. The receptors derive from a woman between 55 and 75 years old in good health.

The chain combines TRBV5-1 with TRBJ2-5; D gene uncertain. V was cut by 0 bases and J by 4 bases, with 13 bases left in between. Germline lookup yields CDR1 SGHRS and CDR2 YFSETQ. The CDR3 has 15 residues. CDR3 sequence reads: CASSLVPNEGETQYF. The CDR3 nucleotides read TGCGCCAGCAGCTTGGTCCCAAATGAAGGAGAGACCCAGTACTTC.

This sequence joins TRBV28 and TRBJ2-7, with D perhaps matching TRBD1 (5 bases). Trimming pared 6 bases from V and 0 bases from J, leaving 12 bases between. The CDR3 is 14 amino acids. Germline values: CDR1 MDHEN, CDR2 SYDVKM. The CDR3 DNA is TGTGCCAGCAGCCGCGGCGGACACTCCTACGAGCAGTACTTC. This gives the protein CASSRGGHSYEQYF.

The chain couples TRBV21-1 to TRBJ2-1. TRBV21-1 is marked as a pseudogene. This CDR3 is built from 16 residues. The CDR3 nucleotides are TGTGCCACCTCGCAGAACGTCGGACGGCGGAACAATGAGCAGTTCTTC. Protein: CATSQNVGRRNNEQFF.

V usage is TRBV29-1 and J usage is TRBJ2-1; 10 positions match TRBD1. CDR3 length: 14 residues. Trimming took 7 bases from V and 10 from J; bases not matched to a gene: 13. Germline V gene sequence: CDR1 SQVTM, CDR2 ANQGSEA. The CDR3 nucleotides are TGCAGCGGGAGACAGGGGGCAGCTAGCGGGGAGCAGTTCTTC. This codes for CSGRQGAASGEQFF.